This TCR beta chain originates from a study of blood T cell repertoires in COVID-19. Study-wide context: Acute and convalescent COVID-19 specimens originated in the United States, Italy and Spain. In each case, the material was cDNA or gDNA derived from T cells, B-cell-depleted T cells, or PBMCs.

Original processing methods: Amplified reference gene primers provided the basis for estimating nucleated cell counts. Profiling relied on immunoSEQ multiplex PCR, and the TCRdb table lists in-frame clones only, not all of them. V, J and clone size are taken as reported in that table, and D and trimming were inferred from the DNA itself. The table includes around 160,000 clones, approximately 86% detected once. CDR1 GTSNPN and CDR2 SVGIG come from the germline V gene (reference sequence). This CDR3 has 15 amino acids. V was pared by 5 bases and J by 3 bases, with 18 bases between. This rearrangement joins TRBV30 to TRBJ2-3, with D possibly matching TRBD1 (5 bases). The material sequenced was peripheral blood. The sequence was collected from a man in his sixties with acute or convalescent COVID-19. The CDR3 DNA follows: TGTGCCTGGGACGGTAGGGGCCGAAGGACAGATACGCAGTATTTT. Protein product: CAWDGRGRRTDTQYF.